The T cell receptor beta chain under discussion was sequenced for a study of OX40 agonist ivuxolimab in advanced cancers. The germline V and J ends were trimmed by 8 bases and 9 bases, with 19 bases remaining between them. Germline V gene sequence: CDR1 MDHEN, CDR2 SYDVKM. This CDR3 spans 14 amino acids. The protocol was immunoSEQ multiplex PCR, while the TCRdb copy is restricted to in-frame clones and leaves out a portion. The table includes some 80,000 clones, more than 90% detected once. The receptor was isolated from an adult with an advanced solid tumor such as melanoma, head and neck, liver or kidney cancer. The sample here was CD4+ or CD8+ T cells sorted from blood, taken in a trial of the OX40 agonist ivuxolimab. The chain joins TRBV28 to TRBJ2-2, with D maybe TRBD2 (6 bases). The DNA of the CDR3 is TGTGCCAGCCGAAGGGCGGGATCCCCCCGGGAGCTGTTTTTT. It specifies CASRRAGSPRELFF.